These 16 T cell receptor beta chains were all obtained from the same sample, sequenced in a study of T cell responses to AZD1222 COVID-19 vaccine. Some clones are missing from TCRdb's copy, which holds only in-frame ones; the method was immunoSEQ multiplex PCR. Found here are about 86,000 clones, approximately 78% of them singletons; the top ten hold under 25%. The sample in question was peripheral blood, obtained on day 0 of AZD1222 vaccination. Every receptor here comes from an adult in good health.

The rearrangement uses TRBV10-3 and TRBJ1-2, with D perhaps matching TRBD1 (6 bases). Germline CDR1 reads ENHRY; CDR2 reads SYGVKD. The V end lost 2 bases, the J end lost 2 bases, and 15 bases lay between the germline ends. The CDR3 is 16 residues long. The CDR3 reads CAISEPTVQGNYGYTF. CDR3 nucleotide sequence: TGTGCCATCAGTGAGCCTACGGTACAGGGAAACTATGGCTACACCTTC.

This clone has just one count. V and J are TRBV19 and TRBJ2-2, with 11 bases fitting TRBD2. V shed 3 bases and J 6 bases; nucleotides not matched to a gene: 12. Germline V gene sequence: CDR1 LNHDA, CDR2 SQIVND (reference sequence). This CDR3 has 18 residues. The CDR3 spells CASSIRGILAGVPGELFF. DNA of the CDR3: TGTGCCAGTAGTATCAGGGGCATACTAGCGGGAGTCCCCGGGGAGCTGTTTTTT.

In this sample, this clone turned up a few times. The gene calls are TRBV20-1 and TRBJ1-4; the D is unclear. CDR3 size: 11 residues. Germline V gene sequence: CDR1 DFQATT, CDR2 SNEGSKA (reference sequence). V lost 3 bases and J lost 13, with 12 bases in between. CDR3 sequence reads: CSASQKVGLFF. The CDR3 DNA follows: TGCAGTGCTAGCCAAAAGGTCGGACTGTTTTTT.

This clone occurred a few times. The rearrangement uses TRBV2 and TRBJ1-2; tentatively, D is TRBD1 (6 bases). This CDR3 is built from 13 residues. The V and J ends lost 4 bases and 8 bases respectively, with 14 bases between them. The V gene's germline CDR1 is SNHLY and CDR2 FYNNEI. CDR3 DNA: TGTGCCAGCAGTGGAGAGACAGGTCAGGGCTACACCTTC. It specifies CASSGETGQGYTF.

The chain links TRBV5-1 to TRBJ2-2; maybe TRBD2 (6 bases). Trimming took 3 bases from V and 9 from J, leaving 18 bases between them. This CDR3 is 15 amino acids long. CDR1 SGHRS and CDR2 YFSETQ come from the germline V gene. CDR3 bases: TGCGCCAGCAGCTCCCGTTTAGGAGGGACCCGGGAGCTGTTTTTT. It codes for CASSSRLGGTRELFF.

This rearrangement joins TRBV6-5 to TRBJ2-7; 7 positions match TRBD1. The CDR3 has 13 residues. CDR1 is MNHEY, CDR2 SVGAGI, per germline. V gave up 6 bases and J gave up 6 bases; unmatched junction bases: 8. The CDR3 DNA sequence: TGTGCCAGCAGACAACTGACAGGGCGCGAGCAGTACTTC. Translation: CASRQLTGREQYF.

The genes are TRBV28 and TRBJ1-2, with 8 bases lining up with TRBD1. The germline CDR1 and CDR2 sequences are MDHEN and SYDVKM. Unmatched junction bases numbered 12, after V lost 6 bases and J lost 3 bases. The CDR3 has 16 amino acids. The DNA of the CDR3 is TGTGCCAGCAGCACTCAGGGGGCGCTCCCATACTATGGCTACACCTTC. The encoded protein is CASSTQGALPYYGYTF.

This sequence joins TRBV7-2 and TRBJ2-3; a possible D gene is TRBD2 (6 bases). In germline, CDR1 is SGHTA, CDR2 FQGNSA. Trimming removed 5 bases from V and 0 bases from J, with 12 bases in between. The CDR3 sequence is 15 residues long. In DNA form, the CDR3 reads TGTGCCAGCAGCCCTGGACTAACGAGCACAGATACGCAGTATTTT. Protein: CASSPGLTSTDTQYF. Combining the CDR3 with reference TRBV7-2 and TRBJ2-3 gives the whole variable domain GAGVSQSPSNKVTEKGKDVELRCDPISGHTALYWYRQSLGQGLEFLIYFQGNSAPDKSGLPSDRFSAERTGGSVSTLTIQRTQQEDSAVYLCASSPGLTSTDTQYFGPGTRLTVL.

The V call is TRBV18, the J call TRBJ2-3; D is ambiguous. Germline V lookup: CDR1 KGHSH, CDR2 LQKENI. CDR3 length equals 14 residues. Trimming pared 4 bases from V and 0 bases from J, leaving 8 bases between. CDR3 region: CASSLTKSTDTQYF. In DNA form, the CDR3 reads TGTGCCAGCTCACTTACCAAGAGCACAGATACGCAGTATTTT.

This clone occurred many times. The gene calls are TRBV2 and TRBJ2-1; the D call may be TRBD1 or TRBD2 (6 bases each). This CDR3 has 13 residues. Trimming left V 10 bases short and J 1 base short, with 11 bases between. Per germline, CDR1 SNHLY and CDR2 FYNNEI. The CDR3 DNA follows: TGTGCCACGGGGGCGGTGTCCTACAATGAGCAGTTCTTC. This sequence encodes CATGAVSYNEQFF.

CDR3 loop: CASRSDSGTRYGYTF. The CDR3 DNA reads as TGCGCCAGCAGGTCCGACAGCGGTACCCGCTATGGCTACACCTTC. The chain joins TRBV5-1 to TRBJ1-2; possible D gene TRBD1, 5 bases. Germline V lookup: CDR1 SGHRS, CDR2 YFSETQ. Trimming stripped 5 bases from V and 4 bases from J, with 18 bases between. This CDR3 has 15 residues.

The chain recombines TRBV7-6 with TRBJ2-1; D may be TRBD2 (6 bases). V was pared by 0 bases and J by 11 bases, with 11 bases between. The germline CDR1 and CDR2 sequences are SGHVS and FNYEAQ. CDR3 length: 13 residues. The DNA of the CDR3 is TGTGCCAGCAGCTTAGCAGAGACTAGAAAGCAGTTCTTC. This sequence encodes CASSLAETRKQFF.

This chain connects TRBV7-2 to TRBJ1-1, with D possibly matching TRBD1 (5 bases). The CDR3 contains 15 residues. V lost 0 bases and J 5 bases, leaving 13 bases between the germline ends. CDR1 SGHTA and CDR2 FQGNSA come from the germline V gene. The CDR3 bases are TGTGCCAGCAGCTTAGCCGGGGGACGGGGGACTGAAGCTTTCTTT. As protein: CASSLAGGRGTEAFF. The complete variable domain, with remaining parts taken from reference TRBV7-2 and TRBJ1-1, reads GAGVSQSPSNKVTEKGKDVELRCDPISGHTALYWYRQSLGQGLEFLIYFQGNSAPDKSGLPSDRFSAERTGGSVSTLTIQRTQQEDSAVYLCASSLAGGRGTEAFFGQGTRLTVV.

V usage is TRBV7-2 and J usage is TRBJ1-5; D is uncertain. Germline loops: CDR1 SGHTA, CDR2 FQGNSA. CDR3 length: 14 residues. V was trimmed by 5 bases and J by 6 bases, leaving 14 bases between them. The CDR3 loop is CASSPGSVGQPQHF. In DNA, the CDR3 is TGTGCCAGCAGCCCCGGATCGGTGGGTCAGCCCCAGCATTTT.

The chain has TRBV5-1 and TRBJ1-6; TRBD1 agrees at 8 bases. The CDR3 is made up of 15 amino acids. From germline, CDR1 is SGHRS and CDR2 YFSETQ. The V and J ends lost 1 base and 10 bases, in that order; junction bases with no gene match: 7. The CDR3 region has the DNA TGCGCCAGCAGCTTGAACGGACAGGGAGGGTCACCCCTCCACTTT. This translates into CASSLNGQGGSPLHF.

The rearrangement uses TRBV7-8 and TRBJ2-3, with 9 bases fitting TRBD2. CDR1 SGHVS and CDR2 FQNEAQ come from the germline V gene. V gave up 1 base and J gave up 1 base; unmatched junction bases: 6. This CDR3 is built from 17 residues. The CDR3 region is CASSLELAGRGTDTQYF. The DNA for the CDR3 is TGTGCCAGCAGCTTAGAGCTAGCGGGGCGGGGCACAGATACGCAGTATTTT.